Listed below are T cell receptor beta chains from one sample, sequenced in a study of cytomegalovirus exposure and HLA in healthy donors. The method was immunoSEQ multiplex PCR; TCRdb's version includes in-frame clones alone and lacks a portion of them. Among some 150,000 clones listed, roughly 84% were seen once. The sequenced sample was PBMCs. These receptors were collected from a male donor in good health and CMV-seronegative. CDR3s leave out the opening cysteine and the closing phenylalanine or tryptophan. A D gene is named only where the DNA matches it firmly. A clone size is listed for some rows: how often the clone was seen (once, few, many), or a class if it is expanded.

CDR3: ASSQDWPGGNYGYT
D: -
length: 14
V: TRBV4-1
J: TRBJ1-2
size: few

CDR3: ASSEDRGIWEKLF
D: -
length: 13
V: TRBV2
J: TRBJ1-4
size: -

CDR3: ASSPGGGYSNQPQH
D: -
length: 14
V: TRBV18
J: TRBJ1-5
size: -

CDR3: ASRSQASRTEAF
D: -
length: 12
V: TRBV19
J: TRBJ1-1
size: -

CDR3: ASSPFLHSRVYGYT
D: -
length: 14
V: TRBV5-6
J: TRBJ1-2
size: -

CDR3: AAGTGVPGELF
D: TRBD1
length: 11
V: TRBV5-1
J: TRBJ2-2
size: -

CDR3: ASSNTGSSYEQY
D: -
length: 12
V: TRBV19
J: TRBJ2-7
size: -

CDR3: ATSPSRSYNEQF
D: -
length: 12
V: TRBV15
J: TRBJ2-1
size: -

CDR3: ASSPPGYQETQY
D: -
length: 12
V: TRBV18
J: TRBJ2-5
size: -

CDR3: ASSSASPANVLT
D: -
length: 12
V: TRBV25-1
J: TRBJ2-6
size: -

CDR3: ASSIGGYGYT
D: -
length: 10
V: TRBV5-1
J: TRBJ1-2
size: -

CDR3: ASSLEQGSGYT
D: -
length: 11
V: TRBV5-5
J: TRBJ1-2
size: -

CDR3: ASSHRQRRNTIY
D: -
length: 12
V: TRBV14
J: TRBJ1-3
size: once

CDR3: ASSIDRNTEAF
D: -
length: 11
V: TRBV7-2
J: TRBJ1-1
size: -

CDR3: ASSVGGEVDEQY
D: -
length: 12
V: TRBV9
J: TRBJ2-7
size: few

CDR3: ASSPGQQETQY
D: TRBD1
length: 11
V: TRBV7-2
J: TRBJ2-5
size: -

CDR3: ASSEVLQSYEQY
D: -
length: 12
V: TRBV6-1
J: TRBJ2-7
size: few

CDR3: ASSRRVSGSPYEQY
D: TRBD2
length: 14
V: TRBV5-6
J: TRBJ2-7
size: -

CDR3: ASSSSGAYTQY
D: -
length: 11
V: TRBV7-2
J: TRBJ2-3
size: -

CDR3: ASSPQGLSSGNTIY
D: -
length: 14
V: TRBV18
J: TRBJ1-3
size: -

CDR3: ASSQVGANYGYT
D: -
length: 12
V: TRBV14
J: TRBJ1-2
size: few

CDR3: AWSEQATGELF
D: -
length: 11
V: TRBV30
J: TRBJ2-2
size: -

CDR3: ASSLVTGSRGPTEAF
D: TRBD1
length: 15
V: TRBV11-1
J: TRBJ1-1
size: -

CDR3: ASAYRGVGYEQY
D: TRBD2
length: 12
V: TRBV27
J: TRBJ2-7
size: few

CDR3: ASSQGMTGYFEAF
D: -
length: 13
V: TRBV4-1
J: TRBJ1-1
size: -

CDR3: VSAPLAGHPYEQY
D: -
length: 13
V: TRBV27
J: TRBJ2-7
size: -

CDR3: ASSAGQGHGYT
D: TRBD1
length: 11
V: TRBV7-9
J: TRBJ1-2
size: -

CDR3: ASSRPLGGYAF
D: -
length: 11
V: TRBV6-5
J: TRBJ1-1
size: -

CDR3: ASSQGWAGGDEQY
D: TRBD1
length: 13
V: TRBV4-2
J: TRBJ2-7
size: -

CDR3: ASSLRPSLDRNEQF
D: -
length: 14
V: TRBV7-3
J: TRBJ2-1
size: -

CDR3: ASSPGLAADTQY
D: TRBD2
length: 12
V: TRBV7-7
J: TRBJ2-3
size: -

CDR3: AIVLSGLAYNEQF
D: TRBD2
length: 13
V: TRBV2
J: TRBJ2-1
size: -

CDR3: ASSFGTGRWSNYGYT
D: TRBD1
length: 15
V: TRBV7-9
J: TRBJ1-2
size: once

CDR3: ASSSPGSTDTQY
D: -
length: 12
V: TRBV6-5
J: TRBJ2-3
size: once

CDR3: ASKTGPNEKLF
D: TRBD1
length: 11
V: TRBV25-1
J: TRBJ1-4
size: -

CDR3: ASSPAAGDTQY
D: -
length: 11
V: TRBV7-2
J: TRBJ2-3
size: -

CDR3: AWHRPPAFMNTEAF
D: -
length: 14
V: TRBV30
J: TRBJ1-1
size: -

CDR3: ASSLAGDLFTDTQY
D: -
length: 14
V: TRBV5-1
J: TRBJ2-3
size: -

CDR3: ASSLRTPTNYGYT
D: -
length: 13
V: TRBV6-5
J: TRBJ1-2
size: -

CDR3: SVVIYGREDTEAF
D: -
length: 13
V: TRBV29-1
J: TRBJ1-1
size: -